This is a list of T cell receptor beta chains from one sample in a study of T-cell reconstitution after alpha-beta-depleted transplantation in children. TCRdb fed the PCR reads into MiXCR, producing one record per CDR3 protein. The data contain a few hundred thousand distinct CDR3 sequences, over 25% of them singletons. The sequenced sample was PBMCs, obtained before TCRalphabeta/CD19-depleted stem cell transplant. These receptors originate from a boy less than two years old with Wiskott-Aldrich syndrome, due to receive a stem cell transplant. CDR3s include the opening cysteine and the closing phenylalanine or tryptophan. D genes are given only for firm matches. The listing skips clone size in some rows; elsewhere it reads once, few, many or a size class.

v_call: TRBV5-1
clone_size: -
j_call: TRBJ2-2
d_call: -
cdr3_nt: TGCGCCAGCAGCTACGGGGCCACCGGGGAGCTGTTTTTT
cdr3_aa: CASSYGATGELFF

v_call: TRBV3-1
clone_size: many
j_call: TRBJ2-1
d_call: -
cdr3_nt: TGTGCCAGCAGCCAGGGGCGGAGCTCCTACAATGAGCAGTTCTTC
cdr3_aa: CASSQGRSSYNEQFF

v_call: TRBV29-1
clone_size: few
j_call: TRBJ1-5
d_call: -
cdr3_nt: TGCAGCGTTGGGCAGTCTGGTCAGCCCCAGCATTTT
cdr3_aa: CSVGQSGQPQHF

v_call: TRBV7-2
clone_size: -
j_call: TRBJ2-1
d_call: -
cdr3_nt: TGTGCCAGCAGCTTAGATGGTAGCGCGGATGAGCAGTTCTTC
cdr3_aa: CASSLDGSADEQFF

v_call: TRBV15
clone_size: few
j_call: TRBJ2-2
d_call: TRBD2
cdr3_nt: TGTGCCACCAGCAGCGGCCCTAGCGGGAGAGCCGGGGAGCTGTTTTTT
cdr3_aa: CATSSGPSGRAGELFF

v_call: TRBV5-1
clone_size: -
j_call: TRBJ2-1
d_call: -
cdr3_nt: TGCGCCAGCAGCTTCACCCCCTCGGCTAGTGAGCAGTTCTTC
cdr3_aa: CASSFTPSASEQFF

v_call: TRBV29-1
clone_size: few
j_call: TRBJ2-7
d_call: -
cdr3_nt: TGCAGTGTGGCAGGGAGGTCGGATGAGCAGTACTTC
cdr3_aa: CSVAGRSDEQYF

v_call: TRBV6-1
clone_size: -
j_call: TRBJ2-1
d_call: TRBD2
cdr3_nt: TGTGCCAGCAGCGGGGGGATAGACAATGAGCAGTTCTTC
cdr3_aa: CASSGGIDNEQFF

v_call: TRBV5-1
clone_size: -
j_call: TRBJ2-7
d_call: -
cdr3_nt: TGCGCCAGCAGCTTGTTCACGACCCCCTACGAGCAGTACTTC
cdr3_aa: CASSLFTTPYEQYF

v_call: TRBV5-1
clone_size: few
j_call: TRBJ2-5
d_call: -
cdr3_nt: TGCGCCAGCAGCTTCGTCCAGCCCGGGGTGAAGACCCAGTACTTC
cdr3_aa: CASSFVQPGVKTQYF

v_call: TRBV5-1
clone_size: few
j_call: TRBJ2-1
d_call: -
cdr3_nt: TGCGCCAGCAGCCCTGACGGACTGGGCAATGAGCAGTTCTTC
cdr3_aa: CASSPDGLGNEQFF

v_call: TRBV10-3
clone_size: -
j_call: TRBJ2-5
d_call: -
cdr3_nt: TGTGCCATCACAACTGCCCCCCAAGAGACCCAGTACTTC
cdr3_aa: CAITTAPQETQYF

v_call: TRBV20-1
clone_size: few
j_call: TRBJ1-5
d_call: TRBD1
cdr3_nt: TGCAGTGCCCGCTTGACAGGGCCAGTCGTACCCCAGCCCCAGCATTTT
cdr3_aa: CSARLTGPVVPQPQHF

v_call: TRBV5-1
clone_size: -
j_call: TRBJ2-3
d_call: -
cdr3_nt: TGCGCCAGCAGCTTGGCCGGGTGGACAGATACGCAGTATTTT
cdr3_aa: CASSLAGWTDTQYF

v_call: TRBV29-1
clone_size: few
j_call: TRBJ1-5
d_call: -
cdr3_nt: TGCAGCGTTGTCAGGGCAAATCAGCCCCAGCATTTT
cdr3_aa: CSVVRANQPQHF

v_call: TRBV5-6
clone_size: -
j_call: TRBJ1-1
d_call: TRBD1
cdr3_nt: TGTGCCAGCAGCTGGGGACAGGTGAACACTGAAGCTTTCTTT
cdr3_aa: CASSWGQVNTEAFF

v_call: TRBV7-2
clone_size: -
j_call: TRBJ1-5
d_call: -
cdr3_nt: TGTGCCAGCAGCGAGGAAAAGGGACCTGATCAGCCCCAGCATTTT
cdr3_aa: CASSEEKGPDQPQHF

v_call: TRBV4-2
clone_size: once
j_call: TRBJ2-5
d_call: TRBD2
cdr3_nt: TGTGCCAGCAGCGACCGGGGGGAACACCAAGAGACCCAGTACTTC
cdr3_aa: CASSDRGEHQETQYF

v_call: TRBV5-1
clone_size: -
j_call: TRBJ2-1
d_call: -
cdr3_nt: TGCGCCAGCAGCTTTGGACAACTGGACGCACTCCCCGACAATGAGCAGTTCTTC
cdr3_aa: CASSFGQLDALPDNEQFF

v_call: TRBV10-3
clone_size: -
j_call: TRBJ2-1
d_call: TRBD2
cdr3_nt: TGTGCCATCAGCACTAGCGGGAGGGCCTACAATGAGCAGTTCTTC
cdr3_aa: CAISTSGRAYNEQFF

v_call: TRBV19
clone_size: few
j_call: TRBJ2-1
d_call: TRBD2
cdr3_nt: TGTGCCAGTAGTCCAGGGACTACTAACAATGAGCAGTTCTTC
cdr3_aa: CASSPGTTNNEQFF

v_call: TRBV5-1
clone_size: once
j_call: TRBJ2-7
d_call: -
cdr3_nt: TGCGCCAGCAGCCTCATAGCGGATAGCTCCTACGAGCAGTACTTC
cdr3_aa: CASSLIADSSYEQYF

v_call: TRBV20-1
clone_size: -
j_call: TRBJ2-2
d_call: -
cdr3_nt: TGCAGTGCCTCTAGGCTAGCGTCCACCGGGGAGCTGTTTTTT
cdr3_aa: CSASRLASTGELFF

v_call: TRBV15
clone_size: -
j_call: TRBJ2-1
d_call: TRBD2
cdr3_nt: TGTGCCACCAGGAGACTAGCGGGAGGGCTCGGCAACAATGAGCAGTTCTTC
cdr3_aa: CATRRLAGGLGNNEQFF

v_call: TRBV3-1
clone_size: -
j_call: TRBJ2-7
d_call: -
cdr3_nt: TGTGCCAGCAGCCAAGCACGGGGCGAGAAATACGAGCAGTACTTC
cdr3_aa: CASSQARGEKYEQYF

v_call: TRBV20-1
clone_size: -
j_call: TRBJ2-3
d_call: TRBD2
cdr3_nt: TGCAGTGTTTTAGCGGGACGCGCAGATACGCAGTATTTT
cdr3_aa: CSVLAGRADTQYF

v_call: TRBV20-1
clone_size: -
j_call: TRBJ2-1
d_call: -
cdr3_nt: TGCAGTGCTAGGGCCCCAGGAGCGGACTCCTACAATGAGCAGTTCTTC
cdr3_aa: CSARAPGADSYNEQFF

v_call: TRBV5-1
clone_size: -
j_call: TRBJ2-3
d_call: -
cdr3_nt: TGCGCCAGCAGCTTGGGAGTGACCGGCGCGCGCACAGATACGCAGTATTTT
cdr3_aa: CASSLGVTGARTDTQYF

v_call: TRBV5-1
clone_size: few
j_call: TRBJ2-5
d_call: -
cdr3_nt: TGCGCCAGCAGCTCTGGATATCCTCAAGAGACCCAGTACTTC
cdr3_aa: CASSSGYPQETQYF

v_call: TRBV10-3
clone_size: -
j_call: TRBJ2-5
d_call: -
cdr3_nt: TGTGCCATCAGTGAGTCGTTGAAGAATCAAGAGACCCAGTACTTC
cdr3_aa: CAISESLKNQETQYF

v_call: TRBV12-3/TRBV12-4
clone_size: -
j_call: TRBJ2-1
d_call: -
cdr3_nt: TGTGCCAGCAGTATCTCGGGGCCCCCCTACAATGAGCAGTTCTTC
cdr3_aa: CASSISGPPYNEQFF

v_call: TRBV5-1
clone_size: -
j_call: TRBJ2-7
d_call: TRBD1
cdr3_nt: TGTGCCAGCAGCTTAAACAGGGGCGAGCAGTACTTC
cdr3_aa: CASSLNRGEQYF

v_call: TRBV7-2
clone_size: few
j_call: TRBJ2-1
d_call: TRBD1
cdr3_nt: TGTGCCAGCAGCTCTCGGGACAGCCCCTACAATGAGCAGTTCTTC
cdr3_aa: CASSSRDSPYNEQFF

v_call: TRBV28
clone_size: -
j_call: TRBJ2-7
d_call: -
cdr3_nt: TGTGCCAGCAGTCGCCCCGCGGGGGCAAATTTCTACGAGCAGTACTTC
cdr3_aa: CASSRPAGANFYEQYF

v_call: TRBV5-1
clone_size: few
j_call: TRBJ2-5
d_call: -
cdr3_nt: TGCGCCAGCAGCTCCCGTAGGGGGTCCATACAAGAGACCCAGTACTTC
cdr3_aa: CASSSRRGSIQETQYF

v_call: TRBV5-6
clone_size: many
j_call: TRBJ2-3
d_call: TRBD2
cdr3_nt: TGTGCCAGCAGCTTGTCGGGGGGGGGCACAGATACGCAGTATTTT
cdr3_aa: CASSLSGGGTDTQYF

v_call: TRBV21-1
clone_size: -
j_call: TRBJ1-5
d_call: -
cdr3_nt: TGTGCCAGCAGCAACCCGAAACAAGCAGATCAGCCCCAGCATTTT
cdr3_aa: CASSNPKQADQPQHF

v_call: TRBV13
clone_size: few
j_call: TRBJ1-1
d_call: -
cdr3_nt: TGTGCCAGCAGCTCGGGACGGATTCCGAACACTGAAGCTTTCTTT
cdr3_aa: CASSSGRIPNTEAFF

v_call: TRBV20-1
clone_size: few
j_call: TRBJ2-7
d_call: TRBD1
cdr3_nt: TGCAGTGTTTCCGGGACAGACCACTACGAGCAGTACTTC
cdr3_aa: CSVSGTDHYEQYF

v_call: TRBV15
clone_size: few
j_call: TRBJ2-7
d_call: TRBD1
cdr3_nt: TGTGCCACCAGCAGAACAGGGACAGCCTACGAGCAGTACTTC
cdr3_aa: CATSRTGTAYEQYF

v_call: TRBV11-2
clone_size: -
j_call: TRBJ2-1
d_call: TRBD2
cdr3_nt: TGTGCCAGCAGCTTAGACGGGGCGGGAGTACGGGCCAATGAGCAGTTCTTC
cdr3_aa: CASSLDGAGVRANEQFF

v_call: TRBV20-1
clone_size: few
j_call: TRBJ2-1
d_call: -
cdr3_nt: TGCAGTGCTAGACTGGGCGCGAGTGGCTACAATGAGCAGTTCTTC
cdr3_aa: CSARLGASGYNEQFF

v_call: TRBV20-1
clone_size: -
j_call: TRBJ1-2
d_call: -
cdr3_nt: TGCAGTGCTAGGGACAGCACAGTGGCTAACTATGGCTACACCTTC
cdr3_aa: CSARDSTVANYGYTF

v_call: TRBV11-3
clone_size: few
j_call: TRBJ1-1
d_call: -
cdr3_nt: TGTGCCAGCAGCTTAGCCCCGGGGGGGATCACTGAAGCTTTCTTT
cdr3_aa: CASSLAPGGITEAFF

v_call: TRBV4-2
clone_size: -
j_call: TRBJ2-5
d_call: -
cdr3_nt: TGTGCCAGCAGCCAAGATCTCGCGCTGGCGAGAGAGACCCAGTACTTC
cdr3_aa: CASSQDLALARETQYF

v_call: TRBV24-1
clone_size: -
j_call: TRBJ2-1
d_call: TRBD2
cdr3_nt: TGTGCCACCAGTGGTATTCTAGCGGGAGAGGGGAATGAGCAGTTCTTC
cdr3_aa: CATSGILAGEGNEQFF

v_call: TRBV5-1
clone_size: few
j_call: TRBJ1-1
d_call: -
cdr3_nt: TGCGCCAGCAGCTTGGAGCTCGCAGTGAACACTGAAGCTTTCTTT
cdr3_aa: CASSLELAVNTEAFF

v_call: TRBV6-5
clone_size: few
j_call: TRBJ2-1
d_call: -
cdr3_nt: TGTGCCAGCAGTTGGGAACTAGTGTATGAGCAGTTCTTC
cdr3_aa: CASSWELVYEQFF

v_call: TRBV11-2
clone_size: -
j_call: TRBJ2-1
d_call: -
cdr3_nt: TGTGCCAGCAGCTTAAAGCGCTACCCGCCTTTCGAGCAGTTCTTC
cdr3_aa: CASSLKRYPPFEQFF

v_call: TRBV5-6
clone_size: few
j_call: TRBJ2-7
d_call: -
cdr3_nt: TGTGCCAGCAGCCAATACAGGTACGAGCAGTACTTC
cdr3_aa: CASSQYRYEQYF

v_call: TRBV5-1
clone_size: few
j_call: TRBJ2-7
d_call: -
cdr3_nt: TGCGCCAGCAGCCTTAGCGGATTAGACTACGAGCAGTACTTC
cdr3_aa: CASSLSGLDYEQYF

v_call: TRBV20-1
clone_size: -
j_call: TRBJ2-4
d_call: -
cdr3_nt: TGCAGTGCTAGATTCTGGGGGAGTCCCAAAAACATTCAGTACTTC
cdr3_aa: CSARFWGSPKNIQYF

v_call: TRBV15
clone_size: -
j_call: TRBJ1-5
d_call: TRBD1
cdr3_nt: TGTGCCACCAGCAGAACCCTAGGACAGGGTGGCAATCAGCCCCAGCATTTT
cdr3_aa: CATSRTLGQGGNQPQHF